The 13 T cell receptor beta chains below all came from one sample that was sequenced in a study of graft-versus-host responses after intestinal transplantation. Data came from immunoSEQ multiplex PCR; TCRdb stores just in-frame clones and leaves some out. The profile covers thousands of clones, with about 87% appearing a single time and 6.5% to 7.5% taken by the ten largest. Indicated time point: postoperative day 105 after intestinal transplantation (dayNNNN = postoperative day). The starting material, graft tissue, was processed to release intraepithelial and lamina propria lymphocytes. The material was ileum tissue, obtained 105 days after intestinal transplantation. These receptor sequences come from a human patient who received an intestinal transplant, so some T cells may come from the graft donor.

The chain couples TRBV25-1 to TRBJ2-7; possible D gene TRBD1, 6 bases. V was trimmed by 4 bases and J by 6 bases, leaving 16 bases between them. The CDR3 spans 14 residues. Germline loops: CDR1 MGHDK, CDR2 SYGVNS. CDR3 bases: TGTGCCAGCAGTGTTTCCGGGACATCCATCGAGCAGTACTTC. It yields the protein CASSVSGTSIEQYF.

The chain employs TRBV14 and TRBJ2-3; 9 bases agree with TRBD1. V trimming: 1 base; J trimming: 1 base; junction bases outside the gene matches: 0. The CDR3 covers 15 residues. Germline V gene data show CDR1 as SGHDN and CDR2 as FVKESK. The CDR3 bases are TGTGCCAGCAGCCAAGGGACAGGGGGCACAGATACGCAGTATTTT. This gives the protein CASSQGTGGTDTQYF.

The rearrangement joins TRBV7-9 to TRBJ2-7; the match to TRBD2 covers 8 bases. Germline lookup yields CDR1 SEHNR and CDR2 FQNEAQ (reference sequence). CDR3 length: 14 residues. J lost 0 bases, V lost 2 bases, and 0 bases had no gene match. This CDR3 is CASSLTSGSYEQYF. The CDR3 DNA sequence: TGTGCCAGCAGCTTAACTAGCGGCTCCTACGAGCAGTACTTC. The full variable domain, with the rest looked up from reference TRBV7-9 and TRBJ2-7, is DTGVSQNPRHKITKRGQNVTFRCDPISEHNRLYWYRQTLGQGPEFLTYFQNEAQLEKSRLLSDRFSAERPKGSFSTLEIQRTEQGDSAMYLCASSLTSGSYEQYFGPGTRLTVT.

The V gene is TRBV20-1, the J gene TRBJ2-3; tentative D call: TRBD2 (6 bases). Germline-derived CDR1 and CDR2 are DFQATT and SNEGSKA (reference sequence). CDR3 length: 11 amino acids. V gave up 4 bases and J gave up 4 bases, with 6 bases separating them. The CDR3 protein is CSATSADTQYF. In DNA, the CDR3 is TGCAGTGCTACTAGCGCAGATACGCAGTATTTT.

This clone was recorded a few times. The V call is TRBV27, the J call TRBJ2-2, with D uncertain. The CDR3 has 16 amino acids. Germline V lookup: CDR1 MNHEY, CDR2 SMNVEV (reference sequence). V was shortened by 5 bases and J by 2 bases, with 15 bases between the two germline ends. The CDR3, as DNA: TGTGCCAGCAGTCCCACCTTTGGGCCCAACACCGGGGAGCTGTTTTTT. Protein product: CASSPTFGPNTGELFF.

The chain joins TRBV18 to TRBJ1-5; 11 bases align to TRBD1. Trimming took 6 bases from V and 2 from J; bases not matched to a gene: 12. CDR3 length equals 18 residues. From germline, CDR1 is KGHSH and CDR2 LQKENI. CDR3 region: CASSPGQGVSWGNQPQHF. The DNA of the CDR3 is TGTGCCAGCTCGCCGGGACAGGGGGTCTCGTGGGGCAATCAGCCCCAGCATTTT.

The chain joins TRBV6-4 to TRBJ2-1; D assignment may be TRBD1 or TRBD2 (7 bases each). Trimming removed 3 bases at V and 6 bases at J, with 15 bases between. The CDR3 spans 15 residues. Germline CDR1 and CDR2: MRHNA and SNTAGT. The CDR3 loop reads CASSERQGGSNEQFF. The CDR3 coding sequence is TGTGCCAGCAGTGAACGACAGGGCGGGAGCAATGAGCAGTTCTTC.

The chain employs TRBV5-4 and TRBJ2-5; 9 nucleotides agree with TRBD2. This CDR3 spans 16 amino acids. Germline-derived CDR1 and CDR2 are SGHNT and YYREEE (reference sequence). J was trimmed by 5 bases and V by 1 base; bases with no gene match: 9. CDR3 coding DNA: TGTGCCAGCAGCTTGAGCTTGCGGGGGGGCCGGGAGACCCAGTACTTC. Amino acid sequence: CASSLSLRGGRETQYF.

The V gene is TRBV10-3, the J gene TRBJ2-3; D unresolved. V lost 4 bases to trimming and J lost 2 bases, with 4 bases between them. CDR1 is ENHRY and CDR2 is SYGVKD in the germline V gene. The CDR3 sequence is 12 residues long. CDR3 nucleotide sequence: TGTGCCATCAGTGGACACACAGATACGCAGTATTTT. This translates into CAISGHTDTQYF.

This clone has more than one count but fewer than ten. The chain recombines TRBV14 with TRBJ2-1; D ambiguous. Per the germline V gene, CDR1 is SGHDN and CDR2 is FVKESK. CDR3 length: 12 amino acids. V shed 0 bases and J shed 10 bases, with 7 bases lying between them. CDR3 DNA sequence: TGTGCCAGCAGCCAAGATCGGCTAGAGCAGTTCTTC. Translation gives CASSQDRLEQFF.

This chain joins TRBV6-6 and TRBJ2-7; D unresolved. This CDR3 has 15 residues. The germline gives CDR1 MNHNY, CDR2 SVGAGI (reference sequence). V was cut by 1 base and J by 2 bases, with 12 bases left in between. CDR3 amino acids: CASSYWTFSPYEQYF. The CDR3 region has the DNA TGTGCCAGCAGTTACTGGACCTTCTCCCCCTACGAGCAGTACTTC.

The V call is TRBV6-4, the J call TRBJ2-3; 7 bases agree with TRBD2. The trim removed 0 bases at V and 3 bases at J, leaving 9 bases unmatched. The CDR3 spans 17 residues. Germline CDR1 MRHNA, CDR2 SNTAGT. CDR3 amino acids: CASSDSTSALGTDTQYF. DNA for the CDR3: TGTGCCAGCAGTGACTCTACTAGCGCCCTGGGAACAGATACGCAGTATTTT.

In this sample, this clone turned up once. The gene calls are TRBV11-2 and TRBJ2-1; 11 bases line up with TRBD2. Per germline, CDR1 SGHAT and CDR2 FQNNGV. The CDR3 length is 15 residues. Trimming at V came to 1 base and at J to 4 bases, leaving 0 bases not matched to a gene. In DNA form, the CDR3 reads TGTGCCAGCAGCTTAGGGACTAGCGGGTACAATGAGCAGTTCTTC. It specifies CASSLGTSGYNEQFF.